These 8 T cell receptor beta chains share one sample of origin, sequenced in a study of cytomegalovirus exposure and HLA in healthy donors. The PCR used 60 Vbeta and 13 Jbeta primers. Only in-frame clones appear in the TCRdb table, and some are missing; sequencing was by immunoSEQ multiplex PCR. This table holds about 190,000 clones, 87% found once. Sample: PBMCs. All receptors come from a man aged 25 to 40 in good health and CMV-seronegative.

Here the CDR3 DNA reads TGTGCCACCAGCAGCGGGACATACTCTGGAAACACCATATATTTT. Translating it yields CATSSGTYSGNTIYF. This chain links TRBV15 with TRBJ1-3; TRBD1 is a possible D gene (6 bases). Trimming took 3 bases from V and 0 from J, leaving 9 bases between them. In germline, CDR1 is LNHNV, CDR2 YYDKDF (reference sequence). The length of the CDR3 is 15 residues.

Remarks on this clone: At one end, the junction sequence differs from germline, possibly due to a read error. The rearrangement links TRBV5-6 to TRBJ2-5, with 10 bases aligning to TRBD2. Germline V gene data show CDR1 as SGHDT and CDR2 as YYEEEE. This CDR3 is built from 14 residues. CDR3 sequence: CASSLGLAGEAQYF. CDR3 in DNA: TGTGCCAGCAGCTTAGGGCTAGCGGGAGAGGCCCAGTACTTC.

CDR3 bases: TGTGCCAGCAGCCCCGGGACTAGCGGGGGCACAGATACGCAGTATTTT. Its protein is CASSPGTSGGTDTQYF. The chain has TRBV5-4 and TRBJ2-3, with 13 bases matching TRBD2. The V gene end was trimmed by 4 bases and the J gene end by 1 base; junction bases not matched to a gene: 3. CDR1 is SGHNT, CDR2 YYREEE, per germline (reference sequence). The CDR3 covers 16 residues.

The chain combines TRBV11-2 with TRBJ2-7; the match to TRBD1 covers 7 bases. The V and J ends lost 1 base and 4 bases, in that order; junction bases with no gene match: 4. Germline V gene data show CDR1 as SGHAT and CDR2 as FQNNGV. The CDR3 is 14 residues long. The CDR3 sequence: CASSLARGWYEQYF. CDR3 nucleotide sequence: TGTGCCAGCAGCTTAGCCAGGGGGTGGTACGAGCAGTACTTC.

The V and J genes are TRBV28 and TRBJ2-7; 8 bases align to TRBD1. CDR1 is MDHEN, CDR2 SYDVKM, per germline. Trimming cost V 8 bases and J 2 bases; bases outside gene matches: 11. This CDR3 region has 15 residues. The CDR3: CASHISGGAPYEQYF. CDR3 in DNA: TGTGCCAGCCATATATCAGGGGGCGCCCCCTACGAGCAGTACTTC.

The chain links TRBV9 to TRBJ2-7; 9 positions match TRBD1. The trim removed 3 bases at V and 7 bases at J, leaving 5 bases unmatched. Germline CDR1 is SGDLS and CDR2 is YYNGEE. This CDR3 has 13 amino acids. DNA for the CDR3: TGTGCCAGCAGCGCATCGACAGGGGGGGAGCAGTACTTC. Translation: CASSASTGGEQYF. Using reference TRBV9 and TRBJ2-7 for the parts outside the CDR3, the full variable domain is DSGVTQTPKHLITATGQRVTLRCSPRSGDLSVYWYQQSLDQGLQFLIQYYNGEERAKGNILERFSAQQFPDLHSELNLSSLELGDSALYFCASSASTGGEQYFGPGTRLTVT.

The rearrangement links TRBV30 to TRBJ1-2; D remains ambiguous. Trimming stripped 2 bases from V and 4 bases from J, with 8 bases between. This CDR3 region has 12 residues. The germline V gene encodes CDR1 GTSNPN and CDR2 SVGIG (reference sequence). The chain's CDR3 is CAWSLSGYGYTF. The CDR3 DNA sequence: TGTGCCTGGAGTTTGTCGGGCTATGGCTACACCTTC.

This clone was counted only a few times. V is TRBV11-2 and J is TRBJ2-1; no firm D call. The CDR3 has 10 amino acids. CDR1 and CDR2 from the germline V gene are SGHAT and FQNNGV. Trimming pared 3 bases from V and 9 bases from J, leaving 3 bases between. In nucleotides, the CDR3 is TGTGCCAGCAGCTTCGTTGAGCAGTTCTTC. Its protein is CASSFVEQFF.